This TCR beta chain originates from a study of somatic mutations in cytotoxic T cells in rheumatoid arthritis. TCRdb keeps only in-frame clones here, not all; method: immunoSEQ multiplex PCR. The data show some 20,000 clones, approximately 67% seen once. Germline V gives CDR1 SEHNR, CDR2 FQNEAQ (reference sequence). Trimming took 2 bases from V and 5 from J, leaving 10 bases between them. The CDR3 length is 13 residues. The TCR sequence derives from an adult with rheumatoid arthritis. The rearrangement uses TRBV7-9 and TRBJ2-7, with a possible D match to TRBD1 (5 bases). The sequencing sample was made of CD8+ T cells sorted from blood. The CDR3 DNA reads as TGTGCCAGCAGCTTATTAGGGGTCGACGAGCAGTACTTC. Protein product: CASSLLGVDEQYF.